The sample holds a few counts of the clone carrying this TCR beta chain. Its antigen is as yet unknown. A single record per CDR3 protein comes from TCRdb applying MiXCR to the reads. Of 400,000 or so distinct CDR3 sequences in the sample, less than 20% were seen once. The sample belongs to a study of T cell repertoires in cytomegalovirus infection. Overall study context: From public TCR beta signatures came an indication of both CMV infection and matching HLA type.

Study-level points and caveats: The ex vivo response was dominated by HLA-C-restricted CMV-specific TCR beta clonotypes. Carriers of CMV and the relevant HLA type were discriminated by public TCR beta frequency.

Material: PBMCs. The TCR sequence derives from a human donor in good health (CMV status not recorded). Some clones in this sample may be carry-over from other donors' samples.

CDR3 nucleotides: TGTGCCAGCAGCCCGCGGGGGGGTCCCTATGGCTACACCTTC. Translating it yields CASSPRGGPYGYTF. The chain recombines TRBV11-2 with TRBJ1-2; D perhaps matches TRBD1 (5 bases). The CDR3 is 14 amino acids. V was trimmed by 5 bases and J by 4 bases, leaving 14 bases between them. Germline-derived CDR1 and CDR2 are SGHAT and FQNNGV.